These T cell receptor beta chains were read from a single sample in a study of blood T cell repertoires in COVID-19. The table came from immunoSEQ multiplex PCR; TCRdb's copy has only in-frame clones and leaves some out. The sample yields about 110,000 clones, around 68% seen once. The sequencing sample was made of peripheral blood. The source of these receptors is a woman aged 60-75 years with acute or convalescent COVID-19. The CDR3 runs from the conserved cysteine through the conserved F or W. Size is stated for part of the rows, as once, few or many counts, or as a class when the clone is expanded.

CDR3 protein	V gene	clone size	J gene
CASSLERLGTSGNTIYF	TRBV5-1	.	TRBJ1-3
CARDMAGLGGYTF	TRBV2	once	TRBJ1-2
CASSAGTLQETQYF	TRBV9	.	TRBJ2-5
CASSEPTFHTEAFF	TRBV6-1	.	TRBJ1-1
CASSLASGTSYQQFF	TRBV7-3	.	TRBJ2-1
CASSSYTDTQYF	TRBV7-2	few	TRBJ2-3
CATSDLAGAKGNTIYF	TRBV24-1	few	TRBJ1-3
CASSLRGPTEAFF	TRBV28	.	TRBJ1-1
CASLYTGSEKLFF	TRBV5-6	.	TRBJ1-4
CASSRRTGGHEQYF	TRBV5-5	.	TRBJ2-7
CASAGRDSEAFF	TRBV6-5	few	TRBJ1-1
CASRMDRGNSPLHF	TRBV2	.	TRBJ1-6
CASSPRGGEKLFF	TRBV2	.	TRBJ1-4
CASSVGTNSYEQYF	TRBV9	.	TRBJ2-7
CASSAPGTSNQPQHF	TRBV25-1	.	TRBJ1-5
CATRKGGTF	TRBV12-3/TRBV12-4	.	TRBJ1-2
CASSLGSTGPYGYTF	TRBV5-1	.	TRBJ1-2
CASSSGQGATRVEAFF	TRBV7-2	.	TRBJ1-1